The clone carrying this T cell receptor (beta chain) was detected a few times. No antigen is known for it. The sample is drawn from a study of CD8 T cells in ankylosing spondylitis. Study-wide results and caveats: In ankylosing spondylitis blood, a motif of 7 to 9 highly homologous TCR beta variants appeared characteristic.

V shed 6 bases and J shed 9 bases, with 24 bases lying between them. In germline, CDR1 is KGHSH, CDR2 LQKENI. The CDR3 is 16 residues long. TCRdb used MiXCR to reprocess the 5' RACE reads, holding one entry per CDR3 protein. The repertoire holds 390,000 or so distinct CDR3 sequences, with about a fifth as singletons. The TCR comes from a male donor with ankylosing spondylitis. Sequenced sample: blood, either unsorted or a sorted T cell fraction (not recorded which). V gene TRBV18 combines with J gene TRBJ2-1, with D perhaps matching TRBD1 or TRBD2 (6 bases each). The CDR3 spells CASSRQVHYKEGEQFF. Written as DNA, the CDR3 is TGTGCCAGCTCCCGACAGGTACACTACAAGGAGGGTGAGCAGTTCTTC.